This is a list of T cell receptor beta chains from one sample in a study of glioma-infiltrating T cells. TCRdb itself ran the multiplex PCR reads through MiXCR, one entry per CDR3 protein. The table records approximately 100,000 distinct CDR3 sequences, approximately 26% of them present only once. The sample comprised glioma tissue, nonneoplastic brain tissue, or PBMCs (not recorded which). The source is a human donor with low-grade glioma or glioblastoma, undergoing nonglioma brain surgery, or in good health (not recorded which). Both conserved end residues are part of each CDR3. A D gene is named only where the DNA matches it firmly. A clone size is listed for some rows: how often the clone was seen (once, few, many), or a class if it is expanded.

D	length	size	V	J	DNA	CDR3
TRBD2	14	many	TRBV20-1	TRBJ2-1	TGCAGTGCTAGTCGAGCGGGGGCCTACAATGAGCAGTTCTTC	CSASRAGAYNEQFF
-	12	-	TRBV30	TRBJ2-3	TGTGCCTGGAGTAGGAACCCAGATACGCAGTATTTT	CAWSRNPDTQYF
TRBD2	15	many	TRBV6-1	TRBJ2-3	TGTGCCAGCAGCCCTCTGGAGCGGGGGGCGAATACGCAGTATTTT	CASSPLERGANTQYF
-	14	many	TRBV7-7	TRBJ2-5	TGTGCCAGCAGCCCGCAGCTAGGGCAAGAGACCCAGTACTTC	CASSPQLGQETQYF
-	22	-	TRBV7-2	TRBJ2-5	-	CASSFYICSARDPSGSQETQYF
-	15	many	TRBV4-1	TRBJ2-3	TGCGCCAGCAGCCAAGATGGGGATAGCACAGATACGCAGTATTTT	CASSQDGDSTDTQYF
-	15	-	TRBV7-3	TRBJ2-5	TGTGCCAGCAGCTTAAAGTCCGGTGCCCTCGAGACCCAGTACTTC	CASSLKSGALETQYF
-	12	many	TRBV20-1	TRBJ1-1	TGCAGTGCTACAGGGTTTGACGCTGAAGCTTTCTTT	CSATGFDAEAFF
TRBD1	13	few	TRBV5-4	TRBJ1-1	TGTGCCAGCAGCAACCGGGACAGCGTCGAAGCTTTCTTT	CASSNRDSVEAFF
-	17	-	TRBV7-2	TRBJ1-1	TGTGCCAGCAGCCCTCTAGAGCAGGGTCTAGCGAACACTGAAGCTTTCTTT	CASSPLEQGLANTEAFF
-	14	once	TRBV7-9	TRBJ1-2	TGTGCCAGCAGCTCCTCGGAAAGGGTCGGTGGCTACACCTTC	CASSSSERVGGYTF